This T cell receptor beta chain is from a study of shared clonotypes between healthy human individuals. Whole-study context: There were three CD4 naive, three CD4 memory, two CD8 naive and one CD8 memory plates per donor.

The authors distributed each subset's genomic DNA evenly over several immunoSEQ plates. TCRdb keeps only in-frame clones here, not all; method: immunoSEQ multiplex PCR. The sample holds about 1,500,000 clones, over 95% seen once. This CDR3 contains 20 residues. The V gene's germline CDR1 is SGHRS and CDR2 YFSETQ. V lost 1 base to trimming and J lost 7 bases; unmatched junction nucleotides: 17. Study-level findings and limits: It was the non-shared clonotypes that had lower generation probabilities than clonotypes shared by all four donors.

Concerning this clone itself: What it binds is unknown.

The sequencing input was naive CD4+ T cells sorted from blood. Subset reported: CD45RA+ positively selected. J is TRBJ2-7 and V is TRBV5-1; TRBD2 matches at 16 bases. This TCR derives from a man younger than 45 in good health. The CDR3 sequence is CASSLFLLGGLAGGPGEQYF. The DNA for the CDR3 is TGCGCCAGCAGCTTGTTCCTATTGGGGGGACTAGCGGGAGGGCCTGGGGAGCAGTACTTC.